Listed below are T cell receptor beta chains from one sample, sequenced in a study of blood T cell repertoires in COVID-19. Sequenced by immunoSEQ multiplex PCR; TCRdb stores in-frame clones only, minus some. The sample holds under 65,000 clones, more than 60% seen once. The sequencing sample was made of peripheral blood. These receptors all come from a woman aged 70 to 79 with acute or convalescent COVID-19. Both conserved end residues are part of each CDR3. Each record gives: clone size, V gene, D gene, J gene, CDR3 protein, CDR3 DNA. The D gene is left open where the match is weak. Rows give clone size only sometimes, using once, few, many, or a class for an expanded clone.

once	TRBV11-2	TRBD1	TRBJ2-5	CASSSLTGEETQYF	TGTGCCAGCAGCTCCCTCACAGGGGAAGAGACCCAGTACTTC
NA	TRBV5-1	TRBD1	TRBJ1-1	CASSPRTGLMNTEAFF	TGCGCCAGCAGCCCTCGGACAGGCCTCATGAACACTGAAGCTTTCTTT
NA	TRBV5-4	NA	TRBJ2-3	CASSSGLTGIF	TGTGCCAGCAGCTCTGGGCTGACAGGCATCTTT
NA	TRBV5-8	NA	TRBJ1-2	CASSLDRAKVGYTF	TGTGCCAGCAGCTTGGACAGGGCTAAGGTTGGCTACACCTTC
NA	TRBV15	TRBD1	TRBJ1-2	CATSIGQGAPYGYTF	TGTGCCACCAGCATTGGACAGGGGGCGCCTTATGGCTACACCTTC
NA	TRBV6-2/TRBV6-3	NA	TRBJ2-1	CASSSPGTPYNEQFF	TGTGCCAGCAGTTCTCCCGGGACACCTTACAATGAGCAGTTCTTC
NA	TRBV30	NA	TRBJ2-2	CAWRGRSPSGELFF	TGTGCCTGGAGGGGCAGGTCTCCGTCCGGGGAGCTGTTTTTT
NA	TRBV10-2	TRBD2	TRBJ2-7	CASSNIAGASYEQYF	TGCGCCAGCAGTAATATAGCGGGGGCCTCCTACGAGCAGTACTTC
NA	TRBV30	NA	TRBJ1-3	CAWSPDGGSGNTIYF	TGTGCCTGGAGTCCGGACGGGGGCTCTGGAAACACCATATATTTT
few	TRBV30	NA	TRBJ1-2	CAWSVTGVYGYTF	TGTGCCTGGAGTGTCACGGGGGTCTATGGCTACACCTTC
NA	TRBV7-9	TRBD1	TRBJ2-3	CASSFGQGTQYF	TGTGCCAGCAGCTTCGGACAGGGGACGCAGTATTTT
NA	TRBV9	TRBD1	TRBJ1-1	CASSVDRGKAFF	TGTGCCAGCAGCGTAGACAGGGGGAAAGCTTTCTTT
NA	TRBV5-1	NA	TRBJ1-5	CASRRDGGGGQPQHF	TGCGCCAGCAGACGGGACGGGGGAGGTGGCCAGCCCCAGCATTTT
NA	TRBV7-3	TRBD1	TRBJ1-1	CASSRDSNTEAFF	TGTGCCAGCAGCCGGGACAGTAACACTGAAGCTTTCTTT
NA	TRBV7-9	NA	TRBJ2-4	CASSLGPGLAKNIQYF	TGTGCCAGCAGCTTAGGCCCCGGACTGGCCAAAAACATTCAGTACTTC
NA	TRBV7-8	NA	TRBJ2-1	CAILPEGGDLVSYNEQFF	TGTGCCATCCTACCAGAAGGCGGGGATCTCGTCTCCTACAATGAGCAGTTCTTC
few	TRBV5-4	TRBD1	TRBJ2-5	CASSWRGQGMETQYF	TGTGCCAGCAGCTGGAGGGGACAGGGGATGGAAACCCAGTACTTC
few	TRBV5-5	TRBD1	TRBJ1-5	CASSSGQGASGNQPQHF	TGTGCCAGCAGCTCAGGACAGGGGGCGTCTGGCAATCAGCCCCAGCATTTT
few	TRBV29-1	NA	TRBJ1-3	CSLLSGNTIYF	TGCAGCTTACTATCTGGAAACACCATATATTTT
NA	TRBV5-1	TRBD1	TRBJ1-6	CASNVGQGGSPLHF	TGCGCCAGCAACGTGGGACAGGGCGGTTCACCCCTCCACTTT
NA	TRBV29-1	NA	TRBJ2-3	CSGDSGTPSPDTQYF	TGCAGCGGGGACTCCGGGACCCCCTCGCCAGATACGCAGTATTTT
NA	TRBV6-5	NA	TRBJ1-1	CASMRPGLGTEAFF	TGTGCCAGCATGCGGCCCGGATTAGGCACTGAAGCTTTCTTT
few	TRBV7-9	NA	TRBJ1-1	CASSLGLGTWDTEAFF	TGTGCCAGCAGCTTAGGGCTAGGGACATGGGACACTGAAGCTTTCTTT
NA	TRBV2	NA	TRBJ2-1	CASSARLEQFF	TGTGCCAGCAGTGCCCGTCTTGAGCAGTTCTTC
NA	TRBV11-3	NA	TRBJ1-1	CASSLGANTEAFF	TGTGCCAGCAGCTTAGGGGCGAACACTGAAGCTTTCTTT
few	TRBV11-2	NA	TRBJ1-1	CASSLRREITEAFF	TGTGCCAGCAGCTTAAGGAGGGAAATCACTGAAGCTTTCTTT
NA	TRBV6-5	NA	TRBJ1-2	CASREVPADGYTF	TGTGCCAGCAGGGAGGTCCCCGCTGATGGCTACACCTTC
NA	TRBV5-1	TRBD2	TRBJ2-3	CASSLIPGGLRTDTQYF	TGCGCCAGCAGCTTGATTCCGGGGGGGCTCCGCACAGATACGCAGTATTTT
NA	TRBV6-5	NA	TRBJ1-2	CASSTGRRRTF	TGTGCCAGCTCTACAGGCCGAAGGCGCACCTTC
NA	TRBV5-8	TRBD1	TRBJ1-5	CASSLRYTGGNQPQHF	TGTGCCAGCAGCTTGAGGTATACAGGGGGCAATCAGCCCCAGCATTTT
NA	TRBV10-3	TRBD1	TRBJ2-1	CAISESSGPGQGRNEQFF	TGTGCCATCAGTGAGTCTTCGGGTCCGGGACAGGGGCGGAATGAGCAGTTCTTC
NA	TRBV11-1	TRBD2	TRBJ2-1	CASSPETSGRYNEQFF	TGTGCCAGCAGCCCCGAGACTAGCGGGAGGTACAATGAGCAGTTCTTC
NA	TRBV2	NA	TRBJ1-2	CASSDQLVYGYTF	TGTGCCAGCAGTGACCAGTTGGTCTATGGCTACACCTTC
NA	TRBV7-9	NA	TRBJ1-1	CASSQGQTSMNTEAFF	TGTGCCAGCAGCCAAGGACAGACCAGCATGAACACTGAAGCTTTCTTT
NA	TRBV1	NA	TRBJ2-1	CTSSQDQRGGVF	TGCACCAGCAGCCAAGATCAGCGGGGGGGCGTCTTC
few	TRBV15	TRBD1	TRBJ1-5	CATSRDRQGARQPQHF	TGTGCCACCAGCAGAGATAGGCAGGGGGCTAGGCAGCCCCAGCATTTT
NA	TRBV5-1	NA	TRBJ1-1	CASSSQGGGTEAFF	TGCGCCAGCAGCTCGCAGGGAGGGGGGACTGAAGCTTTCTTT
NA	TRBV28	NA	TRBJ1-2	CASSLSGVGGYTF	TGTGCCAGCAGTTTGTCAGGGGTCGGTGGCTACACCTTC
NA	TRBV4-1	NA	TRBJ2-7	CASSRSPDSNEQYF	TGCGCCAGCAGCCGTAGCCCCGACAGTAACGAGCAGTACTTC
NA	TRBV29-1	TRBD2	TRBJ2-5	CSVEGLAGETQYF	TGCAGCGTTGAGGGACTAGCGGGCGAGACCCAGTACTTC
NA	TRBV7-6	TRBD1	TRBJ1-5	CASSLAQGADQPQHF	TGTGCCAGCAGCTTAGCACAGGGGGCGGATCAGCCCCAGCATTTT
NA	TRBV18	TRBD2	TRBJ2-7	CASSPPGGGVYEQYF	TGTGCCAGCTCACCACCGGGCGGGGGGGTTTACGAGCAGTACTTC
NA	TRBV19	TRBD2	TRBJ2-5	CASTSRPGLASETQYF	TGTGCCAGTACCTCAAGGCCCGGACTAGCCTCAGAGACCCAGTACTTC
NA	TRBV30	NA	TRBJ1-6	CAWSDGPEHYNSPLHF	TGTGCCTGGAGTGATGGTCCCGAACACTATAATTCACCCCTCCACTTT
NA	TRBV13	TRBD1	TRBJ1-1	CASSCRDRGDTEAFF	TGTGCCAGCAGCTGCCGGGACAGGGGGGACACTGAAGCTTTCTTT
NA	TRBV4-2	NA	TRBJ2-2	CASTQLGTGELFF	TGTGCCAGCACCCAGCTCGGTACCGGGGAGCTGTTTTTT
NA	TRBV3-1/TRBV3-2	NA	TRBJ1-6	CATSGGNSPLHF	TGTGCCACTTCAGGTGGGAATTCACCCCTCCACTTT
once	TRBV7-8	NA	TRBJ1-1	CASSLVGRVDTEAFF	TGTGCCAGCAGCTTAGTTGGCAGGGTGGACACTGAAGCTTTCTTT
NA	TRBV7-8	TRBD1	TRBJ1-2	CASSLGGQGVLGYTF	TGTGCCAGCAGCTTAGGAGGACAGGGGGTATTGGGCTACACCTTC
NA	TRBV18	TRBD1	TRBJ2-3	CASSPPGQGGTDTQYF	TGTGCCAGCTCACCTCCGGGACAGGGGGGCACAGATACGCAGTATTTT
NA	TRBV7-3	NA	TRBJ2-3	CASSLGWRSDTQYF	TGTGCCAGCAGCTTGGGGTGGAGGTCAGATACGCAGTATTTT
NA	TRBV5-1	TRBD1	TRBJ2-7	CASSATGAYEQYF	TGCGCCAGCAGCGCTACAGGGGCCTACGAGCAGTACTTC
once	TRBV7-6	NA	TRBJ1-5	CASSLEGGAFNQPQHF	TGTGCCAGCAGCTTAGAAGGTGGGGCTTTCAATCAGCCCCAGCATTTT
NA	TRBV6-5	TRBD1	TRBJ1-1	CASRTGQGLVAEAFF	TGTGCCAGCAGGACGGGACAGGGGTTGGTAGCTGAAGCTTTCTTT
NA	TRBV2	NA	TRBJ2-3	CASSLGGATDTQYF	TGTGCCAGCAGCCTTGGCGGCGCGACAGATACGCAGTATTTT
NA	TRBV5-1	NA	TRBJ1-2	CASSLEGNHYGYTF	TGCGCCAGCAGCTTGGAGGGGAATCACTATGGCTACACCTTC
many	TRBV18	TRBD1	TRBJ2-4	CASSPPSDRGNIQYF	TGTGCCAGCTCACCACCAAGCGACAGGGGGAACATTCAGTACTTC
NA	TRBV7-9	NA	TRBJ1-2	CASSPTVYGYTF	TGTGCCAGCAGCCCGACAGTCTATGGCTACACCTTC
few	TRBV7-8	TRBD1	TRBJ1-5	CASSLGGQGVTQHF	TGTGCCAGCAGCTTGGGGGGACAGGGGGTCACCCAGCATTTT
NA	TRBV15	NA	TRBJ1-5	CATAPGGNNQPQHF	TGTGCCACCGCTCCCGGGGGAAACAATCAGCCCCAGCATTTT